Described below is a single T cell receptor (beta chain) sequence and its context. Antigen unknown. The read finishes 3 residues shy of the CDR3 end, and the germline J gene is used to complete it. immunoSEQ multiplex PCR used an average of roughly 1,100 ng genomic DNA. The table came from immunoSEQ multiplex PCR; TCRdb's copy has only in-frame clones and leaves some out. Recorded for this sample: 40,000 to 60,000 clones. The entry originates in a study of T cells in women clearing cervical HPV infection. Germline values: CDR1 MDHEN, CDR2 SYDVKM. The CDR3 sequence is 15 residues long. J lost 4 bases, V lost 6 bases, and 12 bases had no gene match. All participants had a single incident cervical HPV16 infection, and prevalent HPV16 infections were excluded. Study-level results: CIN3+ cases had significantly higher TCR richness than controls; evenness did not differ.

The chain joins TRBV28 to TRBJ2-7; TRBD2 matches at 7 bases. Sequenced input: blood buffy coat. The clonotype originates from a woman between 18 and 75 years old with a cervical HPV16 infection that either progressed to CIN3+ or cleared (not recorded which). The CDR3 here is CASSSPWGGTYEQYF. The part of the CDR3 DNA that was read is TGTGCCAGCAGCTCTCCATGGGGGGGGACTTACGAG.